This T cell receptor beta chain emerged from a study of cytomegalovirus exposure and HLA in healthy donors listed by TCRdb under 2017. For context, the study as a whole: An earlier analysis of roughly 610 of the donors reported about 280 Gb of sequence data and 117 million unique TCR beta sequences obtained from approximately 180 million T cells. An early release that covered 640 HLA-typed donors contained about 300 gigabases of sequencing data and 70 million to 100 million unique TCR sequences. The genetic ancestry cluster associated with self-reported Caucasian donors included 81% of the 300 to 400 genotyped donors. The study aimed to test whether signatures of past pathogen exposure could be identified by cataloging public T cell receptors. The T cell repertoires of 700 or so subjects were profiled by immunosequencing and related to cytomegalovirus serostatus. A separate validation cohort of about 110 different subjects was used in addition to the approximately 700-subject first cohort. High-throughput TCR immunosequencing, statistical association of individual TCRs with disease status, and machine learning were combined to predict cytomegalovirus infection status. A later analysis re-examined previously published TCR beta repertoires from more than 550 donors and added high-resolution HLA genotyping to investigate patterns of TCR occurrence. The later analysis used no new phenotypic data to find candidate immune exposures, relying instead on TCR beta sequences and their occurrence across donors. An earlier analysis of 587 of the donors applied high-throughput TCR beta sequencing to assess whether each TCR beta V gene segment acted as functional or pseudogenic. Donor age, sex, ethnicity and CMV serostatus were compiled alongside the repertoire data. A later genetic analysis used genome-wide SNP genotypes for about 55% of the 666 donors, treating that subset as a discovery cohort. All discovery cohort repertoires had been generated on a single sequencing platform. HLA typing included class I and class II loci at four-digit resolution. The number of donors typed differed by locus, with about 629-630 for A, B, C, DRB1 and DQB1, roughly 520 for DQA1, 600 to 610 for DPA1, and about 450 for DPB1. Several DR-DQ haplotypes were treated as single units for association and clustering because of strong linkage in the cohort. Among around 400 genotyped donors of the cohort, an average of roughly 230,000 unique TCR beta nucleotide sequences was sequenced per donor, of which about 19% were non-productive.

Sequences SGHTA (CDR1) and FQGTGA (CDR2) are obtained from the germline V gene. Inclusive of the bounding cysteine and phenylalanine, the CDR3 is 16 residues long. The entry retains the CDR3 DNA only, 48 bases that are in frame from base 1. The germline ends are 22 bases apart after V is trimmed by 5 bases and J by 8 bases. Broader findings and caveats from the paper: The 87-base-pair reads could not distinguish some IMGT-functional V segments, including TRBV6-2 and TRBV6-3, so those segments were excluded. When HLA alleles, especially DR and DQ, strongly co-occurred, attributing TCR associations to individual alleles was difficult. In the study, about 150 TCR beta chains were listed as associated with cytomegalovirus. A later analysis found that most CMV-associated TCR beta chains appeared HLA-restricted, with HLA associations seemingly driven largely by CMV exposure. In both the original and validation cohorts, the classifier was reported to diagnose cytomegalovirus status with high specificity and sensitivity. Across donors, most TCR sequences were observed very rarely, whereas some public TCRs were present in many individuals. A further reported finding was that TCR beta sequences accurately predicted the HLA-A and HLA-B alleles for most subjects in the first cohort. Sequencing depth was assumed to be roughly uniform across donors in the presence/absence analyses, though that assumption may not hold. A group of highly shared sequence variants was considered likely to be a technical artifact of the sequencing pipeline. A later genetic analysis reported fewer N-insertions in productive TCRs among donors in an Asian-associated ancestry cluster than the approximately 670-donor mean. A few of the identified cytomegalovirus-associated TCR beta chains were confirmed in vitro to be specific for cytomegalovirus antigens. An association between a missense DCLRE1C variant and V-gene and J-gene trimming of TCR beta chains was found in a later genetic analysis and replicated in an independent cohort. The only immune exposure information available for the cohort was CMV serostatus. The authors suggested that the approach could potentially be generalized to other disease states and immunological phenotypes. Correlated functional status among segregating V segments might reflect linkage disequilibrium, but an unknown experimental factor could not be ruled out. A later analysis found that HLA-associated TCR beta chains were more clonally expanded and had lower generation probabilities than equally common non-associated chains. Because counts were too low, more than 15 rarely observed V segments, including chromosome 9 orphons, were excluded from the earlier analysis of 587 of the donors. In a later analysis, the rate of TCR association differed among HLA loci, with DRB1 alleles having the most associated TCRs and HLA-C alleles having the fewest. This cohort had only TCR beta chains sequenced, and the lack of alpha or paired-chain data limited which features could be detected. A later analysis associated 15,000 to 20,000 TCR beta sequences with specific HLA alleles at a false discovery rate of 0.05. Because HLA typing was missing for some donors at each locus, association tests included only the typed subset. In an earlier analysis of a few hundred of the donors, most TCR beta V segments were observed in productive rearrangements about 87% or about 30% of the time, broadly matching IMGT annotations. A later analysis reported that several top co-occurrence clusters appeared linked to parvovirus B19, influenza, CMV and Epstein-Barr virus.

A word on this clone: Its antigen remains unidentified. The sample holds no much larger clone one base away, and base qualities are not on file.

Libraries were built with the immunoSEQ multiplex PCR assay. For the multiplex PCR, a mixture combining 60 forward primers for TCR Vbeta segments and 13 reverse primers for TCR Jbeta segments was used. A multiplex PCR assay on genomic DNA amplified the CDR3 region of rearranged TCR beta genes. The amplified TCR beta libraries were sequenced on the Illumina HiSeq System as 87-base-pair reads. The published analysis was carried out like this. A later analysis tallied roughly 78 million unique TCR beta chains across the 640 or so repertoires, and around 10 million of those chains were shared by two or more donors. Raw reads were error-corrected and collapsed into unique sequences by a nearest-neighbor algorithm in which closely related sequences were merged to remove PCR and sequencing errors. Alignment of CDR3 sequences to IMGT reference sequences was used to assign V, D and J gene segments. For a sequence to be retained, a match of at least six nucleotides was required to both a V gene segment and a J gene segment. Rearrangements were classified as productive when the CDR3 lacked stop codons and remained in frame with V and J, and all other rearrangements were classified as non-productive. Following IMGT convention, CDR3 was defined as the stretch from the second conserved V-encoded cysteine up to the conserved J-encoded phenylalanine. The earlier analysis of 587 of the donors excluded any sequence lacking an unambiguous match to a single V gene segment. An earlier analysis of a few hundred of the donors called V segments functional above 56.7% productive rearrangements and segregating when the between-donor standard deviation exceeded 5%. A statistical classification framework was built to diagnose cytomegalovirus status from the catalog of TCR beta chain sequences. A later analysis assigned V and J genes by comparing TCR nucleotide sequences with IMGT/GENE-DB human TR gene sequences. The TCRdist pipeline was used in a later analysis to assign CDR3 sequences and most-parsimonious VDJ recombination scenarios. In a later analysis, each TCR beta chain was defined by its CDR3 amino acid sequence together with its V-gene family, and reads lacking a unique V-gene family were excluded. To address suspected cross-contamination and a sequencing artifact, a later analysis removed around 590 highly shared, low-generation-probability nucleotide sequences. In a later analysis, a clonal expansion index for each public chain was calculated from normalized within-repertoire ranks of inferred template counts. In a later analysis, generation probabilities were computed with a VDJ recombination model fitted to out-of-frame rearrangements, and the resulting probabilities were checked against IGoR. A later analysis scored TCR-TCR, TCR-HLA and TCR-CMV co-occurrence with hypergeometric tests, applying a repertoire-size bias correction to TCR pairs. To estimate false discovery rates, a later analysis permuted the HLA or CMV assignments 20 times. In a later analysis, co-occurring TCRs were grouped with DBSCAN, and TCRdist sequence similarity was added when clustering was performed within HLA-allele-positive subsets. For co-occurrence clustering, repertoires with fewer than 30,000 or more than 120,000 public chains were excluded, along with a handful of repertoires with anomalous nucleotide sharing. Drawn from immuneACCESS, this table holds only the in-frame rearrangements with V and J called that TCRdb kept. Clones are partly lost; checked studies trace under half to an unresolved V gene and leave the rest unexplained. From that table come the V and J calls and clone size; the DNA was used to work out D and trimming. For this sample the table gives tens of thousands of clones, of which 82% were detected only once. The biggest ten clones account for about 4% of the sample.

The cohort comprised hundreds of healthy bone marrow donors. At the time of sampling, every cohort member was nominally healthy, though immune exposures that went unrecorded were likely present. The donor was CMV seronegative and belonged to the group of 350 or so seronegative cohort members. Every donor gave a peripheral blood sample, and the peripheral blood mononuclear cells from that sample were used for TCR beta sequencing. Genomic DNA was extracted from the blood cell samples with the Qiagen DNeasy Blood Extraction Kit. This receptor was obtained from a man aged 45-65 years in good health and CMV-seronegative. The sequence joins TRBV7-3 to TRBJ2-1; 6 matching bases give a weak D call of TRBD2. The sequenced sample was PBMCs. CDR3 reads: CASSRIPGLSSHEQFF. The sequenced DNA: TGTGCCAGCAGCCGAATACCGGGACTTAGCTCCCATGAGCAGTTCTTC.